This entry lists 25 T cell receptor beta chains sequenced from one sample in a study of identical twins. MiXCR was run by TCRdb on the 5' RACE reads, yielding one entry per CDR3 protein. The table records about 570,000 distinct CDR3 sequences, over 8.5% of them present only once. This sample also belongs to another study, concerning yellow fever vaccine responses in identical twins.

Sequenced material: PBMCs. The receptors originated from a woman under 30 in good health.

In this sample, this clonotype turned up a few times. The chain has TRBV28 and TRBJ1-1; D gene unclear. The CDR3 loop spans 15 amino acids. Per the germline V gene, CDR1 is MDHEN and CDR2 is SYDVKM. Trimming took off 3 bases at V and 8 bases at J, with 19 bases between the two ends. The CDR3 is CASSFPAGRNREAFF. CDR3 coding DNA: TGTGCCAGCAGTTTTCCCGCAGGCCGAAATAGGGAAGCTTTCTTT. The full variable domain, completed using reference TRBV28 and TRBJ1-1, is DVKVTQSSRYLVKRTGEKVFLECVQDMDHENMFWYRQDPGLGLRLIYFSYDVKMKEKGDIPEGYSVSREKKERFSLILESASTNQTSMYLCASSFPAGRNREAFFGQGTRLTVV.

This clonotype has ten or more counts. V is TRBV27 and J is TRBJ2-7; 9 nucleotides line up with TRBD1. This CDR3 region has 17 residues. The junction had 8 bases not matched to a gene; V was cut back by 2 bases and J by 0 bases. Germline CDR1 is MNHEY and CDR2 is SMNVEV (reference sequence). CDR3 bases: TGTGCCAGCAGTTTAAGATCCGGGACAGGGCCCTCCTACGAGCAGTACTTC. Its translation: CASSLRSGTGPSYEQYF.

This clonotype occurred a few times. The CDR3: CASTRTDVTDTQYF. The CDR3 bases are TGTGCCAGCACCCGGACAGACGTCACAGATACGCAGTATTTT. The chain couples TRBV9 to TRBJ2-3; a weak D match, TRBD1 (6 bases). Trimming removed 6 bases from V and 2 bases from J, with 13 bases in between. The CDR3 is 14 residues long. Germline V gene sequence: CDR1 SGDLS, CDR2 YYNGEE. Full variable domain (missing parts from reference TRBV9 and TRBJ2-3): DSGVTQTPKHLITATGQRVTLRCSPRSGDLSVYWYQQSLDQGLQFLIQYYNGEERAKGNILERFSAQQFPDLHSELNLSSLELGDSALYFCASTRTDVTDTQYFGPGTRLTVL.

This clonotype has a handful of counts. This chain uses TRBV28 with TRBJ2-3; D is unresolved. The germline V gene has CDR1 MDHEN and CDR2 SYDVKM. Trimming took 5 bases from V and 4 from J, leaving 10 bases between them. The CDR3 length is 13 residues. This CDR3 is CASSIPAPDTQYF. In nucleotides, the CDR3 is TGTGCCAGCAGTATCCCCGCCCCAGATACGCAGTATTTT.

This clonotype was counted only a few times. This chain uses TRBV7-2 with TRBJ2-7, with D maybe TRBD1 (5 bases). This CDR3 comprises 14 residues. The ends were cut back, 5 bases at V and 3 bases at J, with 14 bases in the middle. The germline V gene has CDR1 SGHTA and CDR2 FQGNSA. CDR3 protein: CASSLGLVDYEQYF. Written as DNA, the CDR3 is TGTGCCAGCAGCCTGGGGCTAGTCGACTACGAGCAGTACTTC.

The chain joins TRBV30 to TRBJ2-1; D perhaps matches TRBD2 (5 bases). The CDR3 loop spans 15 amino acids. V was shortened by 7 bases and J by 0 bases, with 16 bases between the two germline ends. The V gene's germline CDR1 is GTSNPN and CDR2 SVGIG (reference sequence). The CDR3, as DNA: TGTGCCTTGGAGTATACTGGGAGCTCCTACAATGAGCAGTTCTTC. Amino acids: CALEYTGSSYNEQFF.

In this sample, this clonotype turned up a few times. The V and J genes are TRBV9 and TRBJ2-1, with a tentative D call TRBD1 (6 bases). Trimming took off 0 bases at V and 10 bases at J, with 17 bases between the two ends. Germline assignment: CDR1 SGDLS and CDR2 YYNGEE. This CDR3 is 15 amino acids long. CDR3 amino acids: CASSVEGDLSGEQFF. CDR3 nucleotides: TGTGCCAGCAGCGTAGAGGGGGACCTTTCAGGGGAGCAGTTCTTC.

The sample holds a few counts of this clonotype. The V call is TRBV12-3 or TRBV12-4, the J call TRBJ2-5, with 8 bases matching TRBD2. CDR3 size: 15 residues. V lost 6 bases and J lost 5; bases outside the gene matches: 11. The CDR3 coding sequence is TGTGCCAGCAGGCCCACTAGCGGAGGGGGGGAGACCCAGTACTTC. Encoded protein: CASRPTSGGGETQYF.

This clonotype was recorded at least ten times. The chain combines TRBV11-2 with TRBJ2-2; 8 bases align to TRBD1. This CDR3 has 15 residues. Losses at the gene ends were 3 bases for V and 2 bases for J; bases not matched to a gene: 2. CDR1 and CDR2 (germline): SGHAT, FQNNGV. DNA of the CDR3: TGTGCCAGCAGCTTCCAGGGGGCAAACACCGGGGAGCTGTTTTTT. Its protein product is CASSFQGANTGELFF. The full variable domain, its missing parts supplied by reference TRBV11-2 and TRBJ2-2, is EAGVAQSPRYKIIEKRQSVAFWCNPISGHATLYWYQQILGQGPKLLIQFQNNGVVDDSQLPKDRFSAERLKGVDSTLKIQPAKLEDSAVYLCASSFQGANTGELFFGEGSRLTVL.

This clonotype has at least ten counts. The chain couples TRBV12-5 to TRBJ2-1, with a possible D match to TRBD2 (6 bases). This CDR3 spans 15 amino acids. The germline CDR1 and CDR2 sequences are LGHNT and FRNRAP. V was pared by 0 bases and J by 7 bases, with 13 bases between. Here the CDR3 DNA reads TGTGCTAGTGGTTTGGTAACACTAGCTCGGAATGAGCAGTTCTTC. It codes for CASGLVTLARNEQFF.

This clonotype has a handful of counts. This chain uses TRBV5-1 with TRBJ2-7; D call uncertain. Germline assignment: CDR1 SGHRS and CDR2 YFSETQ. The germline V and J ends were trimmed by 0 bases and 2 bases, with 9 bases remaining between them. The CDR3 is 14 amino acids. The CDR3 region has the DNA TGCGCCAGCAGCTTGGCCAGTTCTCCCTACGAGCAGTACTTC. Translation gives CASSLASSPYEQYF.

This clonotype was observed at least ten times. The chain joins TRBV28 to TRBJ2-4; no definite D call. Germline assignment: CDR1 MDHEN and CDR2 SYDVKM. The CDR3 loop spans 14 amino acids. The ends were cut back, 6 bases at V and 3 bases at J, with 12 bases in the middle. The CDR3 sequence: CASSHLQGKNIQYF. The CDR3 DNA reads as TGTGCCAGCAGCCATCTTCAAGGCAAAAACATTCAGTACTTC.

Many counts were recorded for this clonotype. V gene TRBV2 combines with J gene TRBJ2-2; the D is unclear. Germline CDR1 reads SNHLY; CDR2 reads FYNNEI. Trimming cost V 9 bases and J 2 bases, with 10 bases left between them. CDR3 length: 13 residues. The CDR3 region is CASARINTGELFF. The CDR3 bases are TGTGCCAGTGCTCGAATAAACACCGGGGAGCTGTTTTTT.

This clonotype was counted many times. The rearrangement joins TRBV7-3 to TRBJ2-3, with D uncertain. V lost 5 bases, J lost 5 bases, and 14 bases lay in between. Germline CDR1 reads SGHTA; CDR2 reads FQGTGA. The CDR3 is 14 residues long. CDR3 in DNA: TGTGCCAGCAGCACCTTAGGGTATAGAGATACGCAGTATTTT. As protein: CASSTLGYRDTQYF.

The sample holds many counts of this clonotype. The chain uses TRBV25-1 and TRBJ2-5, with 9 bases lining up with TRBD1. In germline, CDR1 is MGHDK, CDR2 SYGVNS. V dropped 7 bases and J dropped 5; count of bases not matched to a gene: 11. There are 15 residues in the CDR3. CDR3 in DNA: TGTGCCAGCACCCCCCCGGGACAGGGTCAGGAGACCCAGTACTTC. This encodes CASTPPGQGQETQYF.

The chain has TRBV29-1 and TRBJ2-1; D possibly corresponds to TRBD2 (6 bases). The ends were cut back, 7 bases at V and 4 bases at J, with 23 bases in the middle. The CDR3 is 16 residues long. From germline, CDR1 is SQVTM and CDR2 ANQGSEA. Here the CDR3 reads CSGLGGTGVGYNEQFF. The DNA for the CDR3 is TGCAGCGGGCTTGGTGGGACGGGAGTGGGGTACAATGAGCAGTTCTTC.

V usage is TRBV5-4 and J usage is TRBJ2-7, with 7 bases identical to TRBD2. This CDR3 region has 15 residues. From germline, CDR1 is SGHNT and CDR2 YYREEE (reference sequence). Trimming at V came to 5 bases and at J to 0 bases, leaving 8 bases not matched to a gene. In DNA, the CDR3 is TGTGCCAGCAGTACGGCGGGGGACTTCTCCTACGAGCAGTACTTC. Encoded protein: CASSTAGDFSYEQYF.

Of note for this clonotype: One end of the junction is discordant with germline, which a read error may explain. V is TRBV5-1 and J is TRBJ2-3; 8 bases line up with TRBD2. Germline assignment: CDR1 SGHRS and CDR2 YFSETQ. The CDR3 has 15 amino acids. CDR3 bases: TGCGCCAGCAGCGGGGGACTAGAAAGCACAGATGCGCAGTATTTT. This codes for CASSGGLESTDAQYF.

This clonotype was seen at least ten times. The rearrangement joins TRBV2 to TRBJ1-6, with D possibly matching TRBD1 (5 bases). Germline loops: CDR1 SNHLY, CDR2 FYNNEI. The CDR3 contains 13 residues. Trimming shortened V by 8 bases and J by 8 bases, and 13 bases separated the two germline ends. The CDR3 reads CASLVQGDSPLHF. The CDR3 DNA follows: TGTGCCAGCTTGGTGCAGGGAGATTCACCCCTCCACTTT.

There are a few counts of this clonotype. J is TRBJ2-2 and V is TRBV25-1; 8 bases are a match to TRBD2. In germline, CDR1 is MGHDK, CDR2 SYGVNS. After removal of 1 base from V and 5 bases from J, the junction contained 6 bases not matched to a gene. The CDR3 is 16 residues long. Written as DNA, the CDR3 is TGTGCCAGCAGTGAATTCGGGGGGGGCCTAACCGGGGAGCTGTTTTTT. Encoded protein: CASSEFGGGLTGELFF.

This clonotype was counted between two and nine times. This sequence joins TRBV27 and TRBJ2-7; D is unresolved. The germline V gene encodes CDR1 MNHEY and CDR2 SMNVEV (reference sequence). The V end lost 8 bases, the J end lost 7 bases, and 15 bases lay between the germline ends. The CDR3 has 12 residues. DNA for the CDR3: TGTGCCAGCTATGGAAGGCCTGGGGAGCAGTACTTC. This codes for CASYGRPGEQYF.

This clonotype came up a few times. The chain employs TRBV4-1 and TRBJ2-2; 14 bases map to TRBD2. The germline gives CDR1 MGHRA, CDR2 YSYEKL. This CDR3 comprises 22 residues. The junction had 17 bases not matched to a gene; V was cut back by 2 bases and J by 3 bases. CDR3 sequence reads: CASSQFAVGTSGSGVDTGELFF. In nucleotides, the CDR3 is TGCGCCAGCAGCCAATTCGCCGTTGGGACTAGCGGGAGTGGGGTGGACACCGGGGAGCTGTTTTTT.

The table lists this clonotype with many counts. V and J are TRBV5-1 and TRBJ2-1; 8 nucleotides match TRBD1. Germline CDR1 SGHRS, CDR2 YFSETQ. This CDR3 has 14 residues. The V and J ends lost 2 bases and 2 bases, in that order; junction bases with no gene match: 0. CDR3 protein: CASSLQGAYNEQFF. As DNA, the CDR3 is TGCGCCAGCAGCTTACAGGGGGCCTACAATGAGCAGTTCTTC.

This clonotype was observed a handful of times. The chain couples TRBV7-3 to TRBJ2-1; 8 nucleotides line up with TRBD2. The germline CDR1 and CDR2 sequences are SGHTA and FQGTGA. Unmatched junction bases numbered 5, after V lost 1 base and J lost 3 bases. This CDR3 region has 16 residues. The CDR3 is CASSLRGAGDYNEQFF. As DNA, the CDR3 is TGTGCCAGCAGCTTAAGGGGAGCGGGGGACTACAATGAGCAGTTCTTC.

This clonotype was seen many times. The genes are TRBV5-5 and TRBJ1-5; D is possibly TRBD1 (6 bases). Trimming stripped 3 bases from V and 5 bases from J, with 15 bases between. The CDR3 covers 15 residues. Germline values: CDR1 SGHKS, CDR2 YYEKEE (reference sequence). CDR3 sequence: CASSSTGMWDQPQHF. In DNA, the CDR3 is TGTGCCAGCAGCTCCACAGGGATGTGGGATCAGCCCCAGCATTTT.